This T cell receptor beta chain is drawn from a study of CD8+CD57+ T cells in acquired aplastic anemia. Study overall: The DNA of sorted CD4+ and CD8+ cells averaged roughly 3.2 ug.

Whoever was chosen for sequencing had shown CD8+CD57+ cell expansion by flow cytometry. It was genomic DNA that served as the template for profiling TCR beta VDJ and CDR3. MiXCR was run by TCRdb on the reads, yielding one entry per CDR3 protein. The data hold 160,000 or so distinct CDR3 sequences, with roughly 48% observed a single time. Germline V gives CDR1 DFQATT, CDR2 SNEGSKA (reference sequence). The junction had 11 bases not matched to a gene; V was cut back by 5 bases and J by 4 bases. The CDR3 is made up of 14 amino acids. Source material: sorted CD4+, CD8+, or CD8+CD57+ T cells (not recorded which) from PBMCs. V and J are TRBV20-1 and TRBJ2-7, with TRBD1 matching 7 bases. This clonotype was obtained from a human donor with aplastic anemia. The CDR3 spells CSALNRDRGYEQYF. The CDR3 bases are TGCAGTGCTCTAAACCGGGACAGAGGGTACGAGCAGTACTTC.